The rows below give T cell receptor beta chains drawn from one sample of a study of shared clonotypes between healthy human individuals. Only in-frame clones appear in the TCRdb table, and some are missing; sequencing was by immunoSEQ multiplex PCR. The sample holds 800,000 or so clones; roughly 96% are singletons and the top ten take about 0.25%. Sequenced: naive CD8+ T cells sorted from blood. These receptors originate from a man younger than 45 in good health. The conserved cysteine and the conserved F or W are not part of the CDR3 here. A D gene is named only where the DNA matches it firmly.

length	J	V	D	CDR3
15	TRBJ2-1	TRBV10-2	TRBD1	ASSESHPGQGIYEQF
13	TRBJ2-3	TRBV6-5	-	ASSYSLLATDTQY
11	TRBJ2-1	TRBV28	-	ASILSRGDEQF
13	TRBJ2-1	TRBV27	TRBD2	ASSEPLMGGNEQF
12	TRBJ1-1	TRBV27	-	ASSLKRGTTEAF
11	TRBJ2-7	TRBV18	TRBD2	ASSERGSYEQY
13	TRBJ1-2	TRBV10-3	-	AISEGRTSGNGYT
15	TRBJ2-1	TRBV29-1	TRBD2	SVSGTSGRGSYNEQF
9	TRBJ1-1	TRBV7-2	-	ASGFGTEAF
15	TRBJ2-7	TRBV4-1	-	ASSQEERVWESYEQY
14	TRBJ2-1	TRBV7-9	TRBD2	ASSPGTSGRVSEQF
10	TRBJ2-7	TRBV29-1	-	SVVDRGVEQY
12	TRBJ2-3	TRBV27	TRBD2	APSPGGFSDTQY
12	TRBJ2-7	TRBV9	-	ASSPRTDSYEQY
14	TRBJ2-2	TRBV27	-	ASSPAAGVNTGELF
15	TRBJ2-2	TRBV11-2	TRBD2	ASSLEWASGSTGELF
11	TRBJ1-2	TRBV9	-	ASSVGIDYGYT
13	TRBJ2-2	TRBV9	TRBD2	ASSVGAGGTGELF